This T cell receptor (beta chain) derives from a study of response to subunit inactivated influenza vaccine (dated by TCRdb to the late 2010s). Regarding the research as a whole: Deep quantitative T cell receptor repertoire profiling was used in the study to track responses to a trivalent subunit inactivated influenza vaccine. Results and caveats for the whole study, not just this receptor: According to the authors, only a limited number of new T cells may be recruited by each seasonal influenza vaccination.

The germline V gene yields KGHDR for CDR1 and SFDVKD for CDR2. The germline ends are 13 bases apart after V is trimmed by 0 bases and J by 8 bases. Including cysteine and phenylalanine, the CDR3 has 15 amino acids. The sequence is cut down to CDR3 DNA, 45 bases in frame from base 1. This clonotype was observed a handful of times. Its target antigen remains unknown. Base qualities are not provided; no much larger clone lies one nucleotide away. Preparation of the library involved RT-PCR. TCRdb names Illumina HiSeq 2500 as the instrument used. TCRdb reprocessing: public reads trimmed at Q25 with fastp, clones called with MiXCR, in-frame beta chains kept. Every entry covers one CDR3 protein and lists the most common genes and DNA from its rows. Across this sample there are about half a million distinct CDR3 sequences, with about 25% seen only once. Approximately 1.9% of the sample comes from the top ten.

This receptor chain uses TRBV24-1 and TRBJ2-1, with a tentative D gene TRBD1 over 5 matching bases. The sequences come from CD4+ T cells sorted from PBMCs, collected more than 4 days after vaccination. The TCR sequence derives from a man aged 45 to 65 who received an inactivated influenza vaccine. Donor details come from another sample of the same person, matched by shared clones. The nucleotide sequence is TGTGCCACCAGTGATTTGGCCCAGGGTGTCGATGAGCAGTTCTTC. Its product reads: CATSDLAQGVDEQFF.